This TCR beta chain was found in a study of blood T cells in healthy people across ages. This CDR3 comprises 15 residues. V lost 4 bases, J lost 5 bases, and 8 bases stayed unmatched. With a J-beta primer mix and a sample-barcoded 5' primer, a second PCR ran about 6 to 11 cycles. TCRdb re-called the 5' RACE reads through MiXCR, storing one row per CDR3 protein. The sample comprises approximately 800,000 distinct CDR3 sequences, 53% of which are singletons, and 40% to 50% rests with the top ten. Material: blood. The TCR comes from a man at least 80 years old in good health. The V call is TRBV12-3 or TRBV12-4, the J call TRBJ2-5, with 9 bases aligning to TRBD1. CDR3 sequence: CASSSDRGVRETQYF. CDR3 sequence (DNA): TGTGCCAGCAGTTCGGACAGGGGAGTGCGGGAGACCCAGTACTTC.